These T cell receptor beta chains were read from a single sample in a study of Ad26.COV2.S vaccination and SARS-CoV-2 variants. Generated by immunoSEQ multiplex PCR, the TCRdb table keeps only in-frame clones and is missing some. The sample contains about 480,000 clones, 70% to 90% of which appear only once. Here the sequenced sample was peripheral blood, taken in a trial of Ad26.COV2.S vaccine versus placebo. These receptors came from a person aged 18-65 years who received the Ad26.COV2.S COVID-19 vaccine or a placebo. Each CDR3 is given with its conserved first and last residue. Each record gives: CDR3 DNA, CDR3 protein, J gene, D gene, V gene, clone size. A D gene is named only where the DNA matches it firmly. Some rows have no size entry. The others give once, few or many, or a class for an expanded clone.

DNA: TGTGCCAGCAGGCAAACAGGGGATCAGCCCCAGCATTTT
CDR3: CASRQTGDQPQHF
J: TRBJ1-5
D: TRBD1
V: TRBV28
size: NA

DNA: TGTGCCAGCAGAGACACTCTCACGGGCGGTGAAGCTTTCTTT
CDR3: CASRDTLTGGEAFF
J: TRBJ1-1
D: NA
V: TRBV28
size: NA

DNA: TGTGCCTGGGATCCGACAGGAAACTATGGCTACACCTTC
CDR3: CAWDPTGNYGYTF
J: TRBJ1-2
D: NA
V: TRBV30
size: NA

DNA: TGTGCCAGCAGCCCCTTGACCGAGCAGTACTTC
CDR3: CASSPLTEQYF
J: TRBJ2-7
D: NA
V: TRBV6-2/TRBV6-3
size: NA

DNA: TGTGCCAGCACTGGGACGGTTGGCGGATACAATGAGCAGTTCTTC
CDR3: CASTGTVGGYNEQFF
J: TRBJ2-1
D: NA
V: TRBV25-1
size: few

DNA: TGCGCCAGCGGCCCCCCGGGCAGGAACACTGAAGCTTTCTTT
CDR3: CASGPPGRNTEAFF
J: TRBJ1-1
D: NA
V: TRBV5-1
size: NA

DNA: TGTGCCAGCAGTATCCGACTCACGCAAGGGGAGACCCAGTACTTC
CDR3: CASSIRLTQGETQYF
J: TRBJ2-5
D: NA
V: TRBV27
size: NA

DNA: TGTGCCAGCAGGAGGGGCGGGATCCTGGATACGCAGTATTTT
CDR3: CASRRGGILDTQYF
J: TRBJ2-3
D: NA
V: TRBV14
size: NA

DNA: TGTGCCAGCAGCTCCCGTAGGGAGCAGTACTTC
CDR3: CASSSRREQYF
J: TRBJ2-7
D: NA
V: TRBV5-6
size: NA

DNA: TGTGCCAGCAGCTTAGAAGGCCGTACTGGGAGGGAGACCCAGTACTTC
CDR3: CASSLEGRTGRETQYF
J: TRBJ2-5
D: NA
V: TRBV11-2
size: NA

DNA: TGTGCCAGCAGCAGGGCAGGGGCGAACACTGAAGCTTTCTTT
CDR3: CASSRAGANTEAFF
J: TRBJ1-1
D: NA
V: TRBV28
size: NA

DNA: TGTGCCAGCAGTTACGGGACTAGATTAATGCACAATGAGCAGTTCTTC
CDR3: CASSYGTRLMHNEQFF
J: TRBJ2-1
D: TRBD2
V: TRBV6-5
size: NA

DNA: TGTGCCACCCGATCTGGAAACACCATATATTTT
CDR3: CATRSGNTIYF
J: TRBJ1-3
D: NA
V: TRBV25-1
size: NA

DNA: TGTGCCAGCAGGCCTAACTCCTATGGCTACACCTTC
CDR3: CASRPNSYGYTF
J: TRBJ1-2
D: NA
V: TRBV6-2/TRBV6-3
size: once

DNA: TGTGCCAGCAGCCAAGGGCAACAGGGAAATGAAAAACTGTTTTTT
CDR3: CASSQGQQGNEKLFF
J: TRBJ1-4
D: NA
V: TRBV3-1/TRBV3-2
size: NA

DNA: TGTGCCAGCAGCCCCTACCACTCTAGCGGGGCCGGTTTACAGTACTTC
CDR3: CASSPYHSSGAGLQYF
J: TRBJ2-7
D: TRBD2
V: TRBV7-2
size: few

DNA: TGTGCCAGCAGTTACTCTATGGATGGGGGAAGTCAAACGTTC
CDR3: CASSYSMDGGSQTF
J: TRBJ2-7
D: NA
V: TRBV6-6
size: NA

DNA: TGTGCCAGTAGTATGGGACAAGTCAGCAATCAGCCCCAGCATTTT
CDR3: CASSMGQVSNQPQHF
J: TRBJ1-5
D: NA
V: TRBV19
size: NA

DNA: TGTGCCAGCAGCTTGCAGGGATTTAGCACTGAAGCTTTCTTT
CDR3: CASSLQGFSTEAFF
J: TRBJ1-1
D: NA
V: TRBV5-8
size: NA

DNA: TGTGCCAGCAGCTTAACGCACAGGAACACTGAAGCTTTCTTT
CDR3: CASSLTHRNTEAFF
J: TRBJ1-1
D: NA
V: TRBV7-3
size: NA

DNA: TGTGCCAGCAGCCCAGGGGGGAACACCGGGGAGCTGTTTTTT
CDR3: CASSPGGNTGELFF
J: TRBJ2-2
D: TRBD1
V: TRBV28
size: NA

DNA: TGTGCCTGGAGCCTTGACAGGGCCACTGAAGCTTTCTTT
CDR3: CAWSLDRATEAFF
J: TRBJ1-1
D: TRBD1
V: TRBV30
size: NA

DNA: TGTGCCTGGGGCGCCGCCGGGGGAAAGGTTGGCTACACCTTC
CDR3: CAWGAAGGKVGYTF
J: TRBJ1-2
D: NA
V: TRBV30
size: NA

DNA: TGCGCCAGCAGTCCGCTCGTCAGGGGCTATGAGCAGTTCTTC
CDR3: CASSPLVRGYEQFF
J: TRBJ2-1
D: NA
V: TRBV4-1
size: NA

DNA: TGTGCCAGCAGCTTAGGCCAGAGCACACGTAACACTGAAGCTTTCTTT
CDR3: CASSLGQSTRNTEAFF
J: TRBJ1-1
D: NA
V: TRBV7-8
size: many

DNA: TGTGCCAGCAGTTTCGGCACGGACTATGGCTACACCTTC
CDR3: CASSFGTDYGYTF
J: TRBJ1-2
D: NA
V: TRBV12-3/TRBV12-4
size: NA

DNA: TGTGCCAGCAGTTACTCCTTCACCGGGGAGCTGTTTTTT
CDR3: CASSYSFTGELFF
J: TRBJ2-2
D: NA
V: TRBV6-2/TRBV6-3
size: NA

DNA: TGCAGTGCTAGTCGGCCTAGCGGGATGGAGTATTTT
CDR3: CSASRPSGMEYF
J: TRBJ2-3
D: TRBD2
V: TRBV20-1
size: NA

DNA: TGTGCCACCAGTGAACAGTGGGGGCTGCAGTTCTTC
CDR3: CATSEQWGLQFF
J: TRBJ2-1
D: NA
V: TRBV24-1
size: NA

DNA: TGTGCCAGCAGCTTAGTCAGCGCGCTGGGGGGTGAGCAGTTCTTC
CDR3: CASSLVSALGGEQFF
J: TRBJ2-1
D: NA
V: TRBV7-8
size: NA

DNA: TGTGCCAGCAGTACCGACAGGGGACATCAGCCCCAGCATTTT
CDR3: CASSTDRGHQPQHF
J: TRBJ1-5
D: TRBD1
V: TRBV27
size: NA

DNA: TGTGCCAGCAGCAAAACCGGGACTATGGGTCACCAAGAGACCCAGTACTTC
CDR3: CASSKTGTMGHQETQYF
J: TRBJ2-5
D: TRBD2
V: TRBV11-3
size: NA

DNA: TGCGCCAGCAGCTTGGAACTCCGTTCCTACGAGCAGTACTTC
CDR3: CASSLELRSYEQYF
J: TRBJ2-7
D: NA
V: TRBV5-1
size: NA

DNA: TGTGCCAGCAGCTCCAAGACTAGCGGGAGGTCAAGCTCCTACAATGAGCAGTTCTTC
CDR3: CASSSKTSGRSSSYNEQFF
J: TRBJ2-1
D: TRBD2
V: TRBV13
size: NA

DNA: TGTGCCAGCACCTACAGGGTGGGTGAAGCTTTCTTT
CDR3: CASTYRVGEAFF
J: TRBJ1-1
D: NA
V: TRBV7-9
size: few

DNA: TGTGCCAGCAGCTTATTTGGAGGGCTAGGGGCCGGGGAGCTGTTTTTT
CDR3: CASSLFGGLGAGELFF
J: TRBJ2-2
D: NA
V: TRBV7-3
size: NA

DNA: TGCGCCAGCAGCCCCGAACGGACAGGGGGCCGGGGCTACACCTTC
CDR3: CASSPERTGGRGYTF
J: TRBJ1-2
D: TRBD1
V: TRBV5-1
size: many

DNA: TGCAGTGCTAGTACGGCTAGCGGGAGGGGGGAGACCCAGTACTTC
CDR3: CSASTASGRGETQYF
J: TRBJ2-5
D: TRBD2
V: TRBV20-1
size: NA

DNA: TGTGCCAGCAGCGTAGGGGCAGGGGGCAGCGAGCAGTACTTC
CDR3: CASSVGAGGSEQYF
J: TRBJ2-7
D: TRBD1
V: TRBV9
size: NA

DNA: TGTGCCAGCAGCGGGGGACAGCGGCCCTTCGGAGAGACCCAGTACTTC
CDR3: CASSGGQRPFGETQYF
J: TRBJ2-5
D: TRBD1
V: TRBV9
size: once

DNA: TGTGCCAGCAGCCCCGTACAGTCGAACACTGAAGCTTTCTTT
CDR3: CASSPVQSNTEAFF
J: TRBJ1-1
D: NA
V: TRBV3-1/TRBV3-2
size: NA

DNA: TGCAGCGTTGTCAGGTACAGGGAGGATGAGCAGTTCTTC
CDR3: CSVVRYREDEQFF
J: TRBJ2-1
D: NA
V: TRBV29-1
size: NA

DNA: TGTGCCAGCAGTGACCGGCCCCGGACGCAGTATTTT
CDR3: CASSDRPRTQYF
J: TRBJ2-3
D: NA
V: TRBV28
size: NA

DNA: TGTGCCAGCAGCTCGATCAGGGGGAACGGCTACACCTTC
CDR3: CASSSIRGNGYTF
J: TRBJ1-2
D: TRBD1
V: TRBV5-6
size: NA

DNA: TGTGCCAGCAGTTTAGACAGGGGGCGACTAGATACGCAGTATTTT
CDR3: CASSLDRGRLDTQYF
J: TRBJ2-3
D: TRBD1
V: TRBV27
size: few

DNA: TGTGCCAGCAGCCAAGAGGGAAGAAGGTATCAGCCCCAGCATTTT
CDR3: CASSQEGRRYQPQHF
J: TRBJ1-5
D: NA
V: TRBV3-1/TRBV3-2
size: NA

DNA: TGTGCCAGCAGTCGTAGCGGGAGTACGTACGAGCAGTACTTC
CDR3: CASSRSGSTYEQYF
J: TRBJ2-7
D: TRBD2
V: TRBV28
size: NA

DNA: TGTGCCAGCAGTCGAGGACTAAGGGCCAACAATGAGCAGTTCTTC
CDR3: CASSRGLRANNEQFF
J: TRBJ2-1
D: NA
V: TRBV27
size: NA

DNA: TGTGCCAGTAGTATTCGGGGGGGTCATCAGCCCCAGCATTTT
CDR3: CASSIRGGHQPQHF
J: TRBJ1-5
D: NA
V: TRBV19
size: NA

DNA: TGCAGCGTTGGGGGGCGATACAATGAGCAGTTCTTC
CDR3: CSVGGRYNEQFF
J: TRBJ2-1
D: NA
V: TRBV29-1
size: NA

DNA: TGTGCCAGCAGCGCTAGCGGGAGGGGGCAAGAGACCCAGTACTTC
CDR3: CASSASGRGQETQYF
J: TRBJ2-5
D: TRBD2
V: TRBV11-3
size: NA